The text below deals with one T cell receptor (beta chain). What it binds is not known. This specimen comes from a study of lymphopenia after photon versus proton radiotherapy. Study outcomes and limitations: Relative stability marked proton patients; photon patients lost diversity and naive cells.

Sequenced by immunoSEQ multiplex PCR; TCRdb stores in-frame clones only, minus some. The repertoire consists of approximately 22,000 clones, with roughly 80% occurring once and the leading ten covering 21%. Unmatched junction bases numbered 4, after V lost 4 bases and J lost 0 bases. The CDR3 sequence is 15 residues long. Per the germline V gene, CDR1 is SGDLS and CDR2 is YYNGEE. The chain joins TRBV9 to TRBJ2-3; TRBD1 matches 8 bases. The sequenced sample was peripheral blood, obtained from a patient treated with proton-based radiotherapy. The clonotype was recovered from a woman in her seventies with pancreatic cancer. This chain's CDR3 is CASSLRTGSTDTQYF. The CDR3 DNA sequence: TGTGCCAGCAGCCTCCGGACAGGGAGCACAGATACGCAGTATTTT.